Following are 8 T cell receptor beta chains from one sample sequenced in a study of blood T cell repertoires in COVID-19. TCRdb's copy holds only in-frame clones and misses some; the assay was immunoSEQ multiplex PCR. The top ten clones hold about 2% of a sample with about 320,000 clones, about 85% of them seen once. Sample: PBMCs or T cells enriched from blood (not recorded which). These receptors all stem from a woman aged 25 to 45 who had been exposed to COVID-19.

The CDR3 loop is CASGLVPGEAFF. The CDR3 coding sequence is TGTGCTAGTGGTTTGGTACCAGGGGAAGCTTTCTTT. This chain uses TRBV12-5 with TRBJ1-1; tentative D call: TRBD1 (5 bases). The germline V gene encodes CDR1 LGHNT and CDR2 FRNRAP. This CDR3 region has 12 residues. Trimming cost V 0 bases and J 8 bases, with 7 bases left between them.

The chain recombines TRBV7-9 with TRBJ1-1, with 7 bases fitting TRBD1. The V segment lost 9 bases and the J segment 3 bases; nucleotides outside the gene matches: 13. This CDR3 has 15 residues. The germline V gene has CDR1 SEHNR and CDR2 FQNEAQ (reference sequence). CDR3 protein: CASTASITGDTEAFF. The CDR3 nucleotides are TGTGCCAGTACGGCCTCAATAACAGGGGACACTGAAGCTTTCTTT. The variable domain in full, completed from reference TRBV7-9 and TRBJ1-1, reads DTGVSQNPRHKITKRGQNVTFRCDPISEHNRLYWYRQTLGQGPEFLTYFQNEAQLEKSRLLSDRFSAERPKGSFSTLEIQRTEQGDSAMYLCASTASITGDTEAFFGQGTRLTVV.

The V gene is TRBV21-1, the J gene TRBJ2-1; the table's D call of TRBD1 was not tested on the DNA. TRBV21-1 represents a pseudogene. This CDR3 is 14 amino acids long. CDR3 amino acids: CASQGTEVLNEQFF. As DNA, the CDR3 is TGTGCCAGCCAAGGAACAGAAGTGTTAAATGAGCAGTTCTTC.

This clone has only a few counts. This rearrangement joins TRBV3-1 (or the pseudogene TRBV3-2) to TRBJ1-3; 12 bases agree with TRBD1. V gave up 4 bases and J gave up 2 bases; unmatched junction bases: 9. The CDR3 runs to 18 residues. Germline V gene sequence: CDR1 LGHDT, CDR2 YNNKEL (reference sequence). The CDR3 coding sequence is TGTGCCAGCAGCCTATTACCGGGACAGGGGGCAACTGGAAACACCATATATTTT. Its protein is CASSLLPGQGATGNTIYF.

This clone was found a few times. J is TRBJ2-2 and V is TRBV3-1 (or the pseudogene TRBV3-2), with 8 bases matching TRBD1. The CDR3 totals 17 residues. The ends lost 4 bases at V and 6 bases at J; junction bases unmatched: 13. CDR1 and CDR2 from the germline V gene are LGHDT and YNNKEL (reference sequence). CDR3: CASSLDRVFSLPGELFF. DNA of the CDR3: TGTGCCAGCAGCCTGGACAGGGTGTTTTCCCTCCCCGGGGAGCTGTTTTTT.

CDR3 amino acids: CASSLAGTSSYNEQFF. In DNA form, the CDR3 reads TGTGCCAGCAGCTTAGCCGGGACAAGCTCCTACAATGAGCAGTTCTTC. The chain employs TRBV7-2 and TRBJ2-1; D perhaps matches TRBD1 (6 bases). Trimming removed 0 bases from V and 0 bases from J, with 9 bases in between. Per germline, CDR1 SGHTA and CDR2 FQGNSA. The CDR3 is 16 residues long.

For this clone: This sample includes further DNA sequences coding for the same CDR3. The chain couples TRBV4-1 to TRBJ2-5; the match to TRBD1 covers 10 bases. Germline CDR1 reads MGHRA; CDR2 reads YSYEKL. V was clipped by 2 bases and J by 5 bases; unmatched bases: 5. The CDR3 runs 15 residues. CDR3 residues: CASSQLTGGVETQYF. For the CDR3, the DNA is TGCGCCAGCAGCCAATTGACAGGGGGCGTCGAGACCCAGTACTTC.

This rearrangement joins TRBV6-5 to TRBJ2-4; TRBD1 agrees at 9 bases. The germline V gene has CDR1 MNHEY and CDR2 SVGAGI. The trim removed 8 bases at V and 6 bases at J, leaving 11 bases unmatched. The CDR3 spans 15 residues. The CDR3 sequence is CASSTGGTRRNIQYF. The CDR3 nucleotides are TGTGCCAGCTCGACAGGGGGGACCAGACGAAACATTCAGTACTTC.